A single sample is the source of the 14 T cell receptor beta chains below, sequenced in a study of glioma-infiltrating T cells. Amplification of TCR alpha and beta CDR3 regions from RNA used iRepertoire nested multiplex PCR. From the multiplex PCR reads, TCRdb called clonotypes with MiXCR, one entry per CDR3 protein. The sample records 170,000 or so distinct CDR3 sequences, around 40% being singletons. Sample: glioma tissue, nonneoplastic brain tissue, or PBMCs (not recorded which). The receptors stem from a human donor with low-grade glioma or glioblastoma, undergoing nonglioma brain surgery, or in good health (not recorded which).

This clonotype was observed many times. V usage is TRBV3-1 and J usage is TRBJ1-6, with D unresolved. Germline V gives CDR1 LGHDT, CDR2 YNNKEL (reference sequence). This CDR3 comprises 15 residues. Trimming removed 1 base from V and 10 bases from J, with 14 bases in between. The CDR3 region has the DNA TGTGCCAGCAGCCAAGGAGACCAGCTTGGGTCACCCCTCCACTTT. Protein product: CASSQGDQLGSPLHF.

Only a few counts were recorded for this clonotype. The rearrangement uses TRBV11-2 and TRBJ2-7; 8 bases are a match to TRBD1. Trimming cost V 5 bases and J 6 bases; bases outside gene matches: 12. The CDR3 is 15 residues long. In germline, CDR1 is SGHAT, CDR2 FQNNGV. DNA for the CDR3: TGTGCCAGCAGCAGACGGACAGGGCCCATCCCCGAGCAGTACTTC. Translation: CASSRRTGPIPEQYF.

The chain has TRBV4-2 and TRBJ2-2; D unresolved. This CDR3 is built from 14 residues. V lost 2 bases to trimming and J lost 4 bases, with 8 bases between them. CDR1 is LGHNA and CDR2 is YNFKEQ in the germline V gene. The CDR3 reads CASSQFRVTGELFF. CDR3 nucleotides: TGTGCCAGCAGCCAATTTAGGGTCACCGGGGAGCTGTTTTTT.

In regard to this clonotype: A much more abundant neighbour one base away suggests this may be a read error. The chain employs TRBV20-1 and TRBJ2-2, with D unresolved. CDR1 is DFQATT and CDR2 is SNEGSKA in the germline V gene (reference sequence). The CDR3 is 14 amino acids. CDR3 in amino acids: CSARGPQGTWELFF. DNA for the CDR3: TGCAGTGCTAGAGGGCCCCAAGGCACCTGGGAGCTGTTTTTT.

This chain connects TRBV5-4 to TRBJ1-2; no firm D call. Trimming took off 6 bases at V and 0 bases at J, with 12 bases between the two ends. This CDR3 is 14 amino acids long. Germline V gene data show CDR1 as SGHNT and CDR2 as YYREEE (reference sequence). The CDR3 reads CASKPLGANYGYTF. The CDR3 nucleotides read TGTGCCAGCAAACCCCTCGGGGCTAACTATGGCTACACCTTC.

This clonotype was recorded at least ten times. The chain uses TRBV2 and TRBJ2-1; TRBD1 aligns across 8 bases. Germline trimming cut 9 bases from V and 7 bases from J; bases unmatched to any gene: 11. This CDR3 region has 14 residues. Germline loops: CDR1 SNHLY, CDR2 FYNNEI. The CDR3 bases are TGTGCCAGTTCTCTGGACAGGGAGGTGAATGAGCAGTTCTTC. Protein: CASSLDREVNEQFF.

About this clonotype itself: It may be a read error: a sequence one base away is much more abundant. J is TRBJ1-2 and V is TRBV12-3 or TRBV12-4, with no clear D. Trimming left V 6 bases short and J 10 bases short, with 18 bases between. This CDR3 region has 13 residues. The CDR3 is CASSQEDLNDYTF. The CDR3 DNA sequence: TGTGCCAGCAGCCAGGAAGATTTAAATGACTACACCTTC.

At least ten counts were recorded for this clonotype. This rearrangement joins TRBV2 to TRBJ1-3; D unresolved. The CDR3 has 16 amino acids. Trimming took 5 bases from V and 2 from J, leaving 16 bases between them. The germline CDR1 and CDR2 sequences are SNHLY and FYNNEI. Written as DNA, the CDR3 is TGTGCCAGCAGTCAAACCGGGAGGTTCGCTGGAAACACCATATATTTT. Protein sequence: CASSQTGRFAGNTIYF.

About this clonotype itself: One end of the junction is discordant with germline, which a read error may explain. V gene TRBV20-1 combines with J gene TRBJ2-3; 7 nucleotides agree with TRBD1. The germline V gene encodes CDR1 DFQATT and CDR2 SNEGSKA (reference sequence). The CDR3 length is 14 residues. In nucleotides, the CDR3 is TGCAGTGCTAAAAGCTTAAATGGGACAGATAGGCAGTATTTT. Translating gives CSAKSLNGTDRQYF.

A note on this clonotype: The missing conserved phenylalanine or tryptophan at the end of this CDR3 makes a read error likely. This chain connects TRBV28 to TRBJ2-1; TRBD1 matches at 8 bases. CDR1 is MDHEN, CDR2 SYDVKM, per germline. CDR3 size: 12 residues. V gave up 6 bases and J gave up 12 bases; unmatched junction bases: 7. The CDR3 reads CASRRTGHGQFL. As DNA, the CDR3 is TGTGCCAGCAGACGGACAGGGCATGGGCAGTTCCTC.

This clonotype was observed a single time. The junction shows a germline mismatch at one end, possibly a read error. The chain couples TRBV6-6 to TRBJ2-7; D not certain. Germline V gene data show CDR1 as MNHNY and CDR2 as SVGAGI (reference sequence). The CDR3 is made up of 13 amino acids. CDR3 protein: CASKCGSTYQQYF. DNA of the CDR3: TGTGCCAGCAAGTGTGGATCTACCTACCAGCAGTACTTC.

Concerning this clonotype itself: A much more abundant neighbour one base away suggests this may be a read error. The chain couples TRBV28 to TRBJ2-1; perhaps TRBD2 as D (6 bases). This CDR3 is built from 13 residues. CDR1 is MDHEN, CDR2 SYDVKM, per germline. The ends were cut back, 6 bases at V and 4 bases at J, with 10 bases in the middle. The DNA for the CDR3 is TGTGCCAGCAGGGGGGGTTGGTACAATGAGCAGTTCTTC. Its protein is CASRGGWYNEQFF.

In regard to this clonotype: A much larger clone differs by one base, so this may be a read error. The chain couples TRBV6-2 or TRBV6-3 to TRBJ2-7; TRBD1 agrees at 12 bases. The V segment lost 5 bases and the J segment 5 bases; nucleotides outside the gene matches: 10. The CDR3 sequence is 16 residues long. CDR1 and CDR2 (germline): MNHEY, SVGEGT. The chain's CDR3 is CASSRDRGPEANEQYF. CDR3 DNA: TGTGCCAGCAGTAGGGACAGGGGGCCGGAGGCCAACGAGCAGTACTTC.

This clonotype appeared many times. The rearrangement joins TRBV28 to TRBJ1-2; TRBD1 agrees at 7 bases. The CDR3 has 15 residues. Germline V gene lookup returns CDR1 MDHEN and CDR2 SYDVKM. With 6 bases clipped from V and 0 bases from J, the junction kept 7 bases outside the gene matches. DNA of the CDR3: TGTGCCAGCAGGCGACAGGGCCTAGCTAACTATGGCTACACCTTC. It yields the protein CASRRQGLANYGYTF.